The text below deals with one T cell receptor beta chain. The V end lost 1 base, the J end lost 7 bases, and 11 bases lay between the germline ends. The CDR3 extends over 15 amino acids. Germline V gene lookup returns CDR1 SGHTA and CDR2 FQGNSA. This record belongs to a study of blood T cell repertoires in COVID-19. Study overall: Specimens from acute and convalescent COVID-19 originated in the United States, Italy and Spain.

Sequenced by immunoSEQ multiplex PCR; TCRdb stores in-frame clones only, minus some. The sample lists around 160,000 clones, roughly 90% occurring once. The sample consisted of peripheral blood. This sequence was found in a human donor in a cohort sampled during active COVID-19. V and J are TRBV7-2 and TRBJ1-6, with D unresolved. The CDR3 loop reads CASSLVVGENSPLHF. The CDR3 bases are TGTGCCAGCAGCTTAGTTGTAGGAGAAAATTCACCCCTCCACTTT.